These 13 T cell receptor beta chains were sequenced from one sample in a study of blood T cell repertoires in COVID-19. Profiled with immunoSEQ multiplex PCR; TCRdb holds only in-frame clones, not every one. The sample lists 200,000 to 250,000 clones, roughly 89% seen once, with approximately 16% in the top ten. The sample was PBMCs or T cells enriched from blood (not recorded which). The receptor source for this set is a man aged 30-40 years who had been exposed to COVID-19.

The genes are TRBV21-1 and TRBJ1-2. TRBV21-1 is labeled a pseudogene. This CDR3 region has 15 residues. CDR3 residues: CASSALKGGVDGYTF. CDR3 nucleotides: TGTGCCAGCAGCGCCCTAAAGGGAGGTGTCGACGGCTACACCTTC.

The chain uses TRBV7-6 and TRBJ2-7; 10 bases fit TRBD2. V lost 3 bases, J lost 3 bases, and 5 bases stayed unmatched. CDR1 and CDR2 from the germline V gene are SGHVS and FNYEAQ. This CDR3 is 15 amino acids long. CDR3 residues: CASSLKAGGHYEQYF. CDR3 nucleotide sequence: TGTGCCAGCAGCTTGAAAGCGGGGGGGCACTACGAGCAGTACTTC.

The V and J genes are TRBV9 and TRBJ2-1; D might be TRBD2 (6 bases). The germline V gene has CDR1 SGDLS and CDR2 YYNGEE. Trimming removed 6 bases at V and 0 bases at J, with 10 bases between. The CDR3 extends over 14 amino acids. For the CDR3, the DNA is TGTGCCAGCACGCGGGATCCCTCCTACAATGAGCAGTTCTTC. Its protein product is CASTRDPSYNEQFF.

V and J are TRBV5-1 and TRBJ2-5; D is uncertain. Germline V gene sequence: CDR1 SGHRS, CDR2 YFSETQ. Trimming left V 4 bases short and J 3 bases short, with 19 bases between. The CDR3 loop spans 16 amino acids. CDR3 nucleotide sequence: TGCGCCAGCAGCCCCAGAAGCCGGTCGGCGGAAGAGACCCAGTACTTC. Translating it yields CASSPRSRSAEETQYF.

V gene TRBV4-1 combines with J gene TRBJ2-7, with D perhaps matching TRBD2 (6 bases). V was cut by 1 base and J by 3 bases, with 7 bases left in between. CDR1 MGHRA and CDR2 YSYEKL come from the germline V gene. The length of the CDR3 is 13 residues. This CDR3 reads CASSQVGGYEQYF. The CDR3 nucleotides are TGCGCCAGCAGCCAAGTCGGGGGCTACGAGCAGTACTTC.

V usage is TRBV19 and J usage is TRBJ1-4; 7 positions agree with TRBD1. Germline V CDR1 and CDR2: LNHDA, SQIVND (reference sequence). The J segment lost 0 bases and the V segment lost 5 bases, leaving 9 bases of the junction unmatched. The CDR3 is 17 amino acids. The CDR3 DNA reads TGTGCCAGTAGTCCACGGGACAGACTTGCAACTAATGAAAAACTGTTTTTT. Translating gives CASSPRDRLATNEKLFF.

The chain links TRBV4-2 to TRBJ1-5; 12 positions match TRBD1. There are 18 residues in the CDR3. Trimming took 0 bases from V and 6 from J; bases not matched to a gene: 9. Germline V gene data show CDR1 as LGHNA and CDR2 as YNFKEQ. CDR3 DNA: TGTGCCAGCAGCCAAGAGTGGGTGGGGACAGGGGGCGGTCAGCCCCAGCATTTT. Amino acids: CASSQEWVGTGGGQPQHF.

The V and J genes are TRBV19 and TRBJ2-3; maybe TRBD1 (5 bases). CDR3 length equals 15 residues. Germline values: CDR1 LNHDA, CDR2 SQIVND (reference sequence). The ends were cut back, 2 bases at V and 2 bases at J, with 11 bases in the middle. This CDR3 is CASSITGAYTDTQYF. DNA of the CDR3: TGTGCCAGTAGTATAACAGGTGCATACACAGATACGCAGTATTTT.

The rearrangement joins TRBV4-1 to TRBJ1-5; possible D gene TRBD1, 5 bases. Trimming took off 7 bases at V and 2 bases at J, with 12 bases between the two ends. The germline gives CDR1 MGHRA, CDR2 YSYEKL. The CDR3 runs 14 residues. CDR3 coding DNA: TGCGCCAGCACCCCTACGGGGGGCAATCAGCCCCAGCATTTT. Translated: CASTPTGGNQPQHF.

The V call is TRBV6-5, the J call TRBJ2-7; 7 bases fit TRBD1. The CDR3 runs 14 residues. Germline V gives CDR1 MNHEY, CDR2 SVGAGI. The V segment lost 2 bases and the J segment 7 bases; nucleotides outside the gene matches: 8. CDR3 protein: CASSYTQGLGEQYF. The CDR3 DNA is TGTGCCAGCAGTTACACACAGGGGTTAGGGGAGCAGTACTTC.

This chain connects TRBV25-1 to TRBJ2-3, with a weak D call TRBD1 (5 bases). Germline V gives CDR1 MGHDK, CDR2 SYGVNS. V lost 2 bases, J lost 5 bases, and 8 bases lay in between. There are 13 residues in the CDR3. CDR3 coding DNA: TGTGCCAGCAGTGAAGGGGCTCTAGATACGCAGTATTTT. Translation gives CASSEGALDTQYF.

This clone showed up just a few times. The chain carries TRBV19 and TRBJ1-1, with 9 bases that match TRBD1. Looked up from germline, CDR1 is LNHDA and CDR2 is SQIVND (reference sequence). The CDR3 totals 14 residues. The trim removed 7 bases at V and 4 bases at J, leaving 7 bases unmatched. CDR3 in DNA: TGTGCCAGTACCTACAGGGGGCGCGTCACTGAAGCTTTCTTT. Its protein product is CASTYRGRVTEAFF.

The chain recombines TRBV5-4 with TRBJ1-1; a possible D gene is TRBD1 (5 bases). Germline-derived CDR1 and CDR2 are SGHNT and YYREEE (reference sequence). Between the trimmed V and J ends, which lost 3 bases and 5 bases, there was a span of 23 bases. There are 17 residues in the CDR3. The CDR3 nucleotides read TGTGCCAGCAGCTGGTCCCGTCCCAGGGATTTGAGGACTGAAGCTTTCTTT. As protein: CASSWSRPRDLRTEAFF. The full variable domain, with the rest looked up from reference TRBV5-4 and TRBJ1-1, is ETGVTQSPTHLIKTRGQQVTLRCSSQSGHNTVSWYQQALGQGPQFIFQYYREEENGRGNFPPRFSGLQFPNYSSELNVNALELDDSALYLCASSWSRPRDLRTEAFFGQGTRLTVV.